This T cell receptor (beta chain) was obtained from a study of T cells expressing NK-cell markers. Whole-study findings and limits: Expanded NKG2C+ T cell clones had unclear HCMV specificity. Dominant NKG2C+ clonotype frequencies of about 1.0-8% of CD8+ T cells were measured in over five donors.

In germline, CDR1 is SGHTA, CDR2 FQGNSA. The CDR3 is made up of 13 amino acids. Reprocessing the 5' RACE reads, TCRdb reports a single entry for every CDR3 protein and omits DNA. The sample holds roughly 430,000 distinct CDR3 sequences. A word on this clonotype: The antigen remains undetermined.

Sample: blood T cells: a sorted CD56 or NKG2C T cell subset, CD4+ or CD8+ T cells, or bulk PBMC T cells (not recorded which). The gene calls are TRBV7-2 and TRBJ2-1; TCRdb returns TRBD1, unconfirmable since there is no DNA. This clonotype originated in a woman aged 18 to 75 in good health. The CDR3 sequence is CASSPQQGDEQFF.